A selection of T cell receptor beta chains follows, all from one sample in a study. TCRdb independently ran MiXCR on the 5' RACE reads; one entry per CDR3 protein. Of approximately 10,000 distinct CDR3 sequences detected, roughly 25% appear once; the ten largest clones hold more than 2.5%. The sequenced sample consisted of Tregs sorted from blood. Source of these receptors: a female donor with breast cancer. The CDR3 runs from the conserved cysteine through the conserved F or W. D genes are given only for firm matches. Clone size is not always given. Where it is, it says once, few, many or a class for expanded clones.

D: TRBD1; V: TRBV2; size: .; J: TRBJ2-7; CDR3: CASKPGQGAYEQYF; DNA: TGTGCCAGCAAACCGGGACAGGGAGCCTACGAGCAGTACTTC
D: TRBD2; V: TRBV6-5; size: many; J: TRBJ2-1; CDR3: CASSYASGRYEQFF; DNA: TGTGCCAGCAGTTACGCTAGCGGGAGATATGAGCAGTTCTTC
D: TRBD1; V: TRBV9; size: .; J: TRBJ1-4; CDR3: CASSATGTANEKLFF; DNA: TGTGCCAGCAGCGCGACCGGGACAGCTAATGAAAAACTGTTTTTT
D: .; V: TRBV7-9; size: medium-sized; J: TRBJ2-3; CDR3: CASSPVGFRTDTQYF; DNA: TGTGCCAGCAGCCCAGTGGGATTTCGCACAGATACGCAGTATTTT
D: TRBD1; V: TRBV15; size: medium-sized; J: TRBJ2-3; CDR3: CATSSGTGAGGDTQYF; DNA: TGTGCCACCAGCTCCGGGACAGGGGCTGGAGGGGATACGCAGTATTTT
D: .; V: TRBV18; size: many; J: TRBJ2-2; CDR3: CASSPRPTDTGELFF; DNA: TGTGCCAGCTCACCACGTCCGACTGACACCGGGGAGCTGTTTTTT
D: .; V: TRBV5-1; size: .; J: TRBJ1-3; CDR3: CASSPEGGDTIYF; DNA: TGCGCCAGCAGCCCCGAGGGGGGAGACACCATATATTTT
D: .; V: TRBV28; size: few; J: TRBJ2-1; CDR3: CASTSYVAPEQFF; DNA: TGTGCCAGCACCTCGTACGTGGCTCCTGAGCAGTTCTTC
D: TRBD2; V: TRBV5-1; size: many; J: TRBJ2-1; CDR3: CASSPGTSGSDEQFF; DNA: TGCGCCAGCAGCCCGGGGACTAGCGGGAGCGATGAGCAGTTCTTC
D: TRBD1; V: TRBV18; size: .; J: TRBJ2-1; CDR3: CASSPPDREQCF; DNA: TGTGCCAGCTCACCGCCGGACAGGGAGCAGTGCTTC
D: .; V: TRBV20-1; size: .; J: TRBJ2-3; CDR3: CSAWGAGGPSDAQYF; DNA: TGCAGTGCCTGGGGAGCAGGAGGGCCGTCCGATGCGCAGTATTTT
D: .; V: TRBV15; size: .; J: TRBJ2-7; CDR3: CATSFTLSSYEQYF; DNA: TGTGCCACCAGCTTCACCCTCAGCTCCTACGAGCAGTACTTC
D: TRBD2; V: TRBV4-1; size: medium-sized; J: TRBJ2-7; CDR3: CASSPAGLAAYEQYF; DNA: TGCGCCAGCAGCCCCGCGGGACTAGCGGCCTACGAGCAGTACTTC
D: TRBD1; V: TRBV9; size: medium-sized; J: TRBJ2-1; CDR3: CASSPFGQGNEQFF; DNA: TGTGCCAGCAGCCCTTTTGGACAGGGGAATGAGCAGTTCTTC
D: TRBD1; V: TRBV5-1; size: many; J: TRBJ2-6; CDR3: CASSRQGTNAGANVLTF; DNA: TGCGCCAGCAGCCGACAGGGCACTAACGCTGGGGCCAACGTCCTGACTTTC
D: .; V: TRBV6-6; size: many; J: TRBJ2-1; CDR3: CASSPLTRYNEQFF; DNA: TGTGCCAGCAGCCCCCTGACTAGGTACAATGAGCAGTTCTTC
D: .; V: TRBV19; size: many; J: TRBJ2-1; CDR3: CASSYRNTYNEQFF; DNA: TGTGCCAGTAGTTACAGGAATACCTACAATGAGCAGTTCTTC
D: .; V: TRBV28; size: .; J: TRBJ1-2; CDR3: CASSLAENQGPYNYTF; DNA: TGTGCCAGCAGTTTGGCGGAAAATCAGGGACCCTATAACTACACCTTC
D: .; V: TRBV6-6; size: many; J: TRBJ1-1; CDR3: CASSYSMVEVRAFF; DNA: TGTGCCAGCAGTTACTCTATGGTGGAGGTCCGCGCTTTCTTT
D: .; V: TRBV19; size: .; J: TRBJ2-7; CDR3: CASSPGLNYEQYF; DNA: TGTGCCAGTAGTCCCGGACTTAACTACGAGCAGTACTTC
D: .; V: TRBV2; size: medium-sized; J: TRBJ1-1; CDR3: CASSASGTEAFF; DNA: TGTGCCAGCAGTGCGTCAGGTACTGAAGCTTTCTTT
D: TRBD2; V: TRBV18; size: many; J: TRBJ2-1; CDR3: CASSPPSVAGDAYNEQFF; DNA: TGTGCCAGCTCACCACCCTCCGTGGCGGGAGATGCGTACAATGAGCAGTTCTTC
D: TRBD2; V: TRBV7-6; size: few; J: TRBJ2-1; CDR3: CASSLAPAGGPSNEQFF; DNA: TGTGCCAGCAGCTTAGCCCCAGCGGGAGGGCCGTCTAATGAGCAGTTCTTC
D: .; V: TRBV6-5; size: medium-sized; J: TRBJ1-1; CDR3: CASSPRQGRTEAFF; DNA: TGTGCCAGCAGTCCAAGGCAGGGGAGAACTGAAGCTTTCTTT
D: TRBD2; V: TRBV5-4; size: many; J: TRBJ2-3; CDR3: CASSLSPPTSGRGGDTDTQYF; DNA: TGTGCCAGCAGCTTGTCACCCCCGACTAGCGGGAGGGGGGGTGACACAGATACGCAGTATTTT
D: .; V: TRBV5-1; size: medium-sized; J: TRBJ1-1; CDR3: CASSGSDTEAFF; DNA: TGCGCCAGCAGCGGGTCCGACACTGAAGCTTTCTTT
D: .; V: TRBV2; size: medium-sized; J: TRBJ2-1; CDR3: CASIAGSYNEQFF; DNA: TGTGCCAGCATCGCGGGTTCCTACAATGAGCAGTTCTTC
D: .; V: TRBV4-1; size: .; J: TRBJ1-2; CDR3: CASGQEVGKGSPNYGYTF; DNA: TGCGCCAGCGGCCAAGAAGTAGGGAAGGGATCACCTAACTATGGCTACACCTTC
D: TRBD2; V: TRBV20-1; size: many; J: TRBJ2-5; CDR3: CSGSSGETQYF; DNA: TGCAGTGGGTCTAGCGGAGAGACCCAGTACTTC
D: .; V: TRBV7-9; size: many; J: TRBJ2-7; CDR3: CASSRGTSPSEQYF; DNA: TGTGCCAGCAGCCGCGGGACGTCCCCCTCCGAGCAGTACTTC
D: TRBD2; V: TRBV25-1; size: .; J: TRBJ2-2; CDR3: CASKRGNGELFF; DNA: TGTGCCAGCAAGCGGGGGAACGGGGAGCTGTTTTTT
D: .; V: TRBV5-5; size: medium-sized; J: TRBJ1-1; CDR3: CASSLYPGVNTEAFF; DNA: TGTGCCAGCAGCTTGTATCCAGGAGTGAACACTGAAGCTTTCTTT
D: .; V: TRBV6-5; size: medium-sized; J: TRBJ2-2; CDR3: CASSYSARGTGELFF; DNA: TGTGCCAGCAGTTACTCGGCCAGGGGCACCGGGGAGCTGTTTTTT
D: TRBD1; V: TRBV5-6; size: few; J: TRBJ1-5; CDR3: CASSLAGQGGYSNQPQHF; DNA: TGTGCCAGCAGCTTGGCGGGACAGGGCGGCTATAGCAATCAGCCCCAGCATTTT
D: .; V: TRBV9; size: medium-sized; J: TRBJ1-5; CDR3: CASSVGGSNQPQHF; DNA: TGTGCCAGCAGCGTAGGGGGGAGCAATCAGCCCCAGCATTTT
D: TRBD1; V: TRBV30; size: many; J: TRBJ1-2; CDR3: CASKNRGDYGYTF; DNA: TGTGCCTCGAAGAACAGGGGTGACTATGGCTACACCTTC
D: TRBD1; V: TRBV6-6; size: .; J: TRBJ1-5; CDR3: CASTGQGASYQPQHF; DNA: TGTGCCAGCACCGGACAGGGGGCGTCATATCAGCCCCAGCATTTT
D: TRBD1; V: TRBV24-1; size: many; J: TRBJ2-1; CDR3: CATSRGGSELYNEQFF; DNA: TGTGCCACCAGCCGAGGGGGCTCGGAACTATACAATGAGCAGTTCTTC
D: .; V: TRBV6-1; size: medium-sized; J: TRBJ2-7; CDR3: CASWDETDYEQYF; DNA: TGTGCCAGCTGGGACGAAACGGATTACGAGCAGTACTTC
D: TRBD1; V: TRBV19; size: many; J: TRBJ1-1; CDR3: CASSITGGMNTEAFF; DNA: TGTGCCAGTAGTATTACAGGGGGTATGAACACTGAAGCTTTCTTT
D: TRBD1; V: TRBV4-1; size: medium-sized; J: TRBJ2-1; CDR3: CASSLLIQGEQFF; DNA: TGCGCCAGCAGCCTACTAATACAGGGGGAGCAGTTCTTC
D: TRBD2; V: TRBV6-5; size: many; J: TRBJ2-1; CDR3: CASRTSGYNEQFF; DNA: TGTGCCAGCCGGACTAGCGGCTACAATGAGCAGTTCTTC
D: TRBD1; V: TRBV6-1; size: few; J: TRBJ1-5; CDR3: CASRTLGTDNQPQHF; DNA: TGTGCCAGCAGAACCCTAGGGACAGACAATCAGCCCCAGCATTTT
D: .; V: TRBV20-1; size: many; J: TRBJ1-1; CDR3: CSARSLGQNTEAFF; DNA: TGCAGTGCTAGGTCTCTCGGGCAGAACACTGAAGCTTTCTTT
D: TRBD1; V: TRBV7-9; size: many; J: TRBJ1-2; CDR3: CASSITGGYTF; DNA: TGTGCCAGCAGCATAACAGGGGGTTACACCTTC
D: TRBD2; V: TRBV10-2; size: .; J: TRBJ2-7; CDR3: CASREGPGTSGIEQYF; DNA: TGCGCCAGCAGGGAGGGACCCGGGACTAGCGGAATCGAGCAGTACTTC
D: TRBD1; V: TRBV6-1; size: few; J: TRBJ1-1; CDR3: CASSPWDRGRDTEAFF; DNA: TGTGCCAGCAGTCCCTGGGACAGGGGGCGCGACACTGAAGCTTTCTTT
D: .; V: TRBV7-9; size: many; J: TRBJ2-1; CDR3: CASSSLTSYNEQFF; DNA: TGTGCCAGCAGCTCACTGACTAGTTACAATGAGCAGTTCTTC
D: .; V: TRBV6-1; size: .; J: TRBJ1-5; CDR3: CASRTLGSDNQPQHF; DNA: TGTGCCAGCAGAACCCTAGGGTCAGACAATCAGCCCCAGCATTTT
D: .; V: TRBV7-8; size: many; J: TRBJ2-7; CDR3: CASSLAWGGGSRYEQYF; DNA: TGTGCCAGCAGCTTAGCCTGGGGAGGTGGGAGCAGGTACGAGCAGTACTTC
D: TRBD2; V: TRBV7-3; size: medium-sized; J: TRBJ2-6; CDR3: CASSSPPHSGRARSGANVLTF; DNA: TGTGCCAGCAGCTCCCCCCCCCATAGCGGGAGGGCCCGCTCTGGGGCCAACGTCCTGACTTTC
D: TRBD2; V: TRBV25-1; size: once; J: TRBJ2-1; CDR3: CASSELTSGLSSHNEQFF; DNA: TGTGCCAGCAGTGAACTGACTAGCGGGCTGAGCTCCCACAATGAGCAGTTCTTC
D: .; V: TRBV4-1; size: medium-sized; J: TRBJ1-5; CDR3: CASSQGVSENQPQHF; DNA: TGCGCCAGCAGCCAAGGGGTCAGCGAAAATCAGCCCCAGCATTTT
D: TRBD1; V: TRBV18; size: .; J: TRBJ2-3; CDR3: CASSPGQGDTQYF; DNA: TGTGCCAGCTCTCCTGGACAGGGTGATACGCAGTATTTT